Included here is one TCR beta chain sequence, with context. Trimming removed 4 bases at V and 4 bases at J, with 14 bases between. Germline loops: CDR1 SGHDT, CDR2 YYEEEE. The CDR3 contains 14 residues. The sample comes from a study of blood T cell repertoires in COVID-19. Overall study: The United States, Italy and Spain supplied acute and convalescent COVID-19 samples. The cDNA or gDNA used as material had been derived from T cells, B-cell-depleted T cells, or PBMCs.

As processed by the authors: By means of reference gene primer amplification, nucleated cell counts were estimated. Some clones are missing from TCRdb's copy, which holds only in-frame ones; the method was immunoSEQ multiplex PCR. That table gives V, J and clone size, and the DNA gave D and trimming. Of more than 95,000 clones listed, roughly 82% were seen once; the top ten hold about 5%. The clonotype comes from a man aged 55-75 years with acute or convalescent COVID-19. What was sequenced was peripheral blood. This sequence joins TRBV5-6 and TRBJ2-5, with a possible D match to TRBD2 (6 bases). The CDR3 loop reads CASSLGVAVETQYF. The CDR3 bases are TGTGCCAGCAGCCTGGGAGTAGCGGTAGAGACCCAGTACTTC.